This T cell receptor (beta chain) was captured by sequencing in a study of early stage breast cancer tumors. Study-level information: Most invasive tumors, about 80% of the 16, were ER+/PR+/HER2-. Overall study results and limits: In about 85% of the 16 patients, blood comparison separated tumor from normal breast.

The germline V gene encodes CDR1 SGHDN and CDR2 FVKESK. The V and J ends lost 5 bases and 4 bases, in that order; junction bases with no gene match: 9. CDR3 size: 15 residues. Blood replicates held 0.5 ug DNA, tumor or normal breast about 1.5 ug, two each. Produced via immunoSEQ multiplex PCR; TCRdb's table is partial and in-frame only. Of about 63,000 clones in the sample, over 65% are singletons; the top ten hold around 3.2%. This clone occurred a few times. Antigen: not known. The clonotype originates from a person between 30 and 45 years old with breast cancer. The chain is built from TRBV14 and TRBJ1-1, with 8 nucleotides matching TRBD1. The sample consisted of blood. DNA of the CDR3: TGTGCCAGCAGCGCCCAGGGGGCGTTGGCCACTGAAGCTTTCTTT. Its translation is CASSAQGALATEAFF.